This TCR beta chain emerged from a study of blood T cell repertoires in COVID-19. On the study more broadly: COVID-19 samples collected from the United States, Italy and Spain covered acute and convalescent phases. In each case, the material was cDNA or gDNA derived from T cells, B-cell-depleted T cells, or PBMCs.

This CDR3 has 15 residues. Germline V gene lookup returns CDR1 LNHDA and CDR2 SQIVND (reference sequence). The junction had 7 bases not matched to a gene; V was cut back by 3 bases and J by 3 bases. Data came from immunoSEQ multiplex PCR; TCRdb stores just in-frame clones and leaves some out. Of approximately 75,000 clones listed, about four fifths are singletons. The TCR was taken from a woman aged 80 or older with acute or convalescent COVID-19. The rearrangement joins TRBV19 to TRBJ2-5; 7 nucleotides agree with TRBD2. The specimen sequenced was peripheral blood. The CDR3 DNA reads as TGTGCCAGTAGTATCACCGGGGGGTTGAAAGAGACCCAGTACTTC. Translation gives CASSITGGLKETQYF.